The 20 T cell receptor beta chains below come from one sample, sequenced in a study of blood T cell repertoires in COVID-19 (dated by TCRdb to about 2020). Library preparation employed the immunoSEQ multiplex PCR assay. TCRdb took this table from immuneACCESS and kept in-frame rearrangements with V and J called. Such tables lack part of the clones; where checked against another copy, unresolved V genes explain under half of the gap, and the rest is unexplained. The sample profile shows 90,000 or so clones; about 90% of them were found once. About 1.8% of the sample is in the top ten clones. Sequencing was done on a sample of peripheral blood. Every receptor here comes from a human donor with active COVID-19. The donor label of this sample is uncertain.

The gene calls are TRBV6-5 and TRBJ2-3, with 8 bases matching TRBD1. The V segment lost 5 bases and the J segment 4 bases; nucleotides outside the gene matches: 5. The germline CDR1 and CDR2 sequences are MNHEY and SVGAGI. There are 14 residues in the CDR3. The CDR3 region has the DNA TGTGCCAGCAGTACTCCGACAGGGGCAGATACGCAGTATTTT. Translated: CASSTPTGADTQYF.

The V gene is TRBV19, the J gene TRBJ1-5; D unresolved. CDR3 length equals 15 residues. CDR1 is LNHDA, CDR2 SQIVND, per germline (reference sequence). Trimming took 10 bases from V and 6 from J, leaving 22 bases between them. The CDR3 DNA sequence: TGTGCCACCCTGCATCGGGGTGAAGAGGGTCAGCCCCAGCATTTT. Amino acids: CATLHRGEEGQPQHF.

The chain employs TRBV5-1 and TRBJ1-1; the D gene is possibly TRBD1 (5 bases). V was cut by 4 bases and J by 3 bases, with 13 bases left in between. The CDR3 consists of 14 residues. CDR1 SGHRS and CDR2 YFSETQ come from the germline V gene. CDR3 protein: CASSGRDGDTEAFF. The CDR3 DNA is TGCGCCAGCAGCGGGAGGGACGGCGACACTGAAGCTTTCTTT.

The rearrangement joins TRBV5-1 to TRBJ2-3; D unclear. The CDR3 has 13 amino acids. The V gene's germline CDR1 is SGHRS and CDR2 YFSETQ. V dropped 2 bases and J dropped 4 bases, with 8 bases sitting between them. CDR3 DNA sequence: TGCGCCAGCAGCTTTGTTCCGTCAGATACGCAGTATTTT. Translated, it gives CASSFVPSDTQYF.

The rearrangement links TRBV6-5 to TRBJ1-1; 7 positions match TRBD1. Looked up from germline, CDR1 is MNHEY and CDR2 is SVGAGI. Losses at the gene ends were 7 bases for V and 11 bases for J; bases not matched to a gene: 13. This CDR3 region has 13 residues. The CDR3 DNA follows: TGTGCCAGCACCCATGGGGACTCAGGGGGGGCTTTCTTT. Its translation is CASTHGDSGGAFF.

This clone was found once. The chain carries TRBV5-1 and TRBJ2-5; D may be TRBD2 (6 bases). CDR3 size: 15 residues. The germline gives CDR1 SGHRS, CDR2 YFSETQ. V lost 4 bases, J lost 5 bases, and 18 bases lay in between. This CDR3 is CASSPEGRGHETQYF. For the CDR3, the DNA is TGCGCCAGCAGCCCGGAGGGCCGAGGGCATGAGACCCAGTACTTC.

The rearrangement uses TRBV7-5 and TRBJ1-6; TRBD1, the D gene given by the table, was not confirmed from the DNA. TRBV7-5 is flagged as a pseudogene. This CDR3 is 20 amino acids long. This CDR3 is CVRSPANRGGMASYNSPLHF. CDR3 in DNA: TGTGTCAGAAGTCCAGCCAACAGGGGGGGGATGGCATCCTATAATTCACCCCTCCACTTT.

The chain is built from TRBV3-1 (or the pseudogene TRBV3-2) and TRBJ2-3; 9 bases agree with TRBD1. Germline-derived CDR1 and CDR2 are LGHDT and YNNKEL (reference sequence). CDR3 length: 16 residues. V trimming: 3 bases; J trimming: 1 base; junction bases outside the gene matches: 5. The CDR3, as DNA: TGTGCCAGCAGCCAGGAGGACAGGGGCGGCACAGATACGCAGTATTTT. Translation: CASSQEDRGGTDTQYF.

The rearrangement links TRBV11-2 to TRBJ2-3; 11 bases map to TRBD1. This CDR3 has 15 residues. Germline CDR1 reads SGHAT; CDR2 reads FQNNGV. V lost 4 bases, J lost 3 bases, and 3 bases stayed unmatched. CDR3 DNA: TGTGCCAGCAGCTCAGGGACAGGGGGAACAGATACGCAGTATTTT. Translation gives CASSSGTGGTDTQYF.

Note on this clone: The junction differs from germline at one of its ends, possibly a read error. V usage is TRBV7-8 and J usage is TRBJ2-5; the match to TRBD1 covers 8 bases. Per germline, CDR1 SGHVS and CDR2 FQNEAQ. The CDR3 runs 16 residues. The CDR3 here is CANSLDRAGGWETQYF. DNA for the CDR3: TGTGCCAACAGCTTAGATCGAGCAGGGGGCTGGGAGACCCAGTACTTC.

V is TRBV28 and J is TRBJ1-2; 8 positions match TRBD1. This CDR3 is 14 amino acids long. Germline V gives CDR1 MDHEN, CDR2 SYDVKM. J lost 8 bases, V lost 6 bases, and 11 bases had no gene match. The CDR3 protein is CASSARQGRPGYTF. The CDR3 nucleotides are TGTGCCAGCAGCGCCAGACAGGGGCGACCAGGCTACACCTTC.

The chain uses TRBV19 and TRBJ2-5; TRBD2 agrees at 8 bases. This CDR3 spans 15 amino acids. The ends lost 6 bases at V and 5 bases at J; junction bases unmatched: 11. Germline lookup yields CDR1 LNHDA and CDR2 SQIVND (reference sequence). Here the CDR3 DNA reads TGTGCCAGTAGGCAATTAGCGGGGCCGGGGGAGACCCAGTACTTC. Residues: CASRQLAGPGETQYF.

J is TRBJ2-1 and V is TRBV11-3; 7 bases are a match to TRBD1. The CDR3 has 15 amino acids. V lost 6 bases to trimming and J lost 4 bases; unmatched junction nucleotides: 9. Germline loops: CDR1 SGHNT, CDR2 YENEEA. Here the CDR3 reads CASSSSGQVYNEQFF. In DNA form, the CDR3 reads TGTGCCAGCAGTTCCTCCGGACAGGTTTACAATGAGCAGTTCTTC.

This clone is deemed medium-sized. The gene calls are TRBV19 and TRBJ1-2, with D possibly TRBD1 on 5 matching bases. In germline, CDR1 is LNHDA, CDR2 SQIVND (reference sequence). The CDR3 consists of 12 residues. V shed 11 bases and J shed 7 bases, with 17 bases lying between them. This CDR3 reads CAARSIRGGYTF. CDR3 coding DNA: TGTGCCGCACGCAGTATTAGGGGTGGCTACACCTTC.

This chain connects TRBV5-8 to TRBJ1-2; 7 bases line up with TRBD1. Germline assignment: CDR1 SGHTS and CDR2 YDEGEE. CDR3 length: 14 amino acids. With 6 bases clipped from V and 4 bases from J, the junction kept 9 bases outside the gene matches. Written as DNA, the CDR3 is TGTGCCAGCACCGGGACAGTAAATTCCTATGGCTACACCTTC. Protein: CASTGTVNSYGYTF.

The chain couples TRBV11-2 to TRBJ2-1; D is possibly TRBD1 (5 bases). CDR1 and CDR2 (germline): SGHAT, FQNNGV. V was cut by 4 bases and J by 9 bases, with 13 bases left in between. This CDR3 spans 13 amino acids. The CDR3 DNA reads TGTGCCAGCAGCTCTCAGGGTTTTGGTGAGCAGTTCTTC. This sequence encodes CASSSQGFGEQFF.

The rearrangement links TRBV5-1 to TRBJ1-1; D perhaps matches TRBD1 (6 bases). The V and J ends lost 0 bases and 1 base respectively, with 16 bases between them. Germline CDR1 SGHRS, CDR2 YFSETQ. The CDR3 extends over 17 amino acids. CDR3: CASSLGLRGRGNTEAFF. The CDR3 DNA reads as TGCGCCAGCAGCTTGGGCCTCAGGGGCCGGGGGAACACTGAAGCTTTCTTT. The variable domain in full, completed from reference TRBV5-1 and TRBJ1-1, reads KAGVTQTPRYLIKTRGQQVTLSCSPISGHRSVSWYQQTPGQGLQFLFEYFSETQRNKGNFPGRFSGRQFSNSRSEMNVSTLELGDSALYLCASSLGLRGRGNTEAFFGQGTRLTVV.

This chain connects TRBV5-6 to TRBJ1-2; TRBD1 matches 7 bases. V was pared by 1 base and J by 4 bases, with 7 bases of the junction left unmatched. There are 15 residues in the CDR3. The germline V gene has CDR1 SGHDT and CDR2 YYEEEE. The DNA of the CDR3 is TGTGCCAGCAGCTTGTACGCCGGACAGGCCTATGGCTACACCTTC. Protein: CASSLYAGQAYGYTF.

The genes are TRBV4-3 and TRBJ2-1; perhaps TRBD2 as D (5 bases). This CDR3 is 15 amino acids long. The V end was cut by 1 base, the J end by 5 bases, with 12 bases between. Germline V gene data show CDR1 as LGHNA and CDR2 as YSLEER. DNA of the CDR3: TGCGCCAGCAGCCAAGGAGGTACGGGAAACAATGAGCAGTTCTTC. Translation: CASSQGGTGNNEQFF.

This clone was recorded once. V and J are TRBV11-2 and TRBJ1-1, with D unclear. Trimming took 1 base from V and 1 from J, leaving 4 bases between them. The CDR3 loop spans 13 amino acids. Germline V gene lookup returns CDR1 SGHAT and CDR2 FQNNGV. The CDR3 loop reads CASSLAGNTEAFF. In DNA, the CDR3 is TGTGCCAGCAGCTTAGCGGGGAACACTGAAGCTTTCTTT.